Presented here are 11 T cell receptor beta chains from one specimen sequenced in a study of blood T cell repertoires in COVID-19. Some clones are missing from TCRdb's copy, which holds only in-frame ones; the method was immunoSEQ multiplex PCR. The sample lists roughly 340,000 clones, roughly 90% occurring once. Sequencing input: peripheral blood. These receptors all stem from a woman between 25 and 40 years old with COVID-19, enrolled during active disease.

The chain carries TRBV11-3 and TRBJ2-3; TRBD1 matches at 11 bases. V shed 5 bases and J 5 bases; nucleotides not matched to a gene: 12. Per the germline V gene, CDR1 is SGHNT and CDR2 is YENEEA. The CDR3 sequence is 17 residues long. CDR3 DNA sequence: TGTGCCAGCAGCGCCGACTGGACAGGGGGCGCGGGAGATACGCAGTATTTT. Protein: CASSADWTGGAGDTQYF. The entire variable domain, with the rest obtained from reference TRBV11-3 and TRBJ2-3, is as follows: EAGVVQSPRYKIIEKKQPVAFWCNPISGHNTLYWYLQNLGQGPELLIRYENEEAVDDSQLPKDRFSAERLKGVDSTLKIQPAELGDSAVYLCASSADWTGGAGDTQYFGPGTRLTVL.

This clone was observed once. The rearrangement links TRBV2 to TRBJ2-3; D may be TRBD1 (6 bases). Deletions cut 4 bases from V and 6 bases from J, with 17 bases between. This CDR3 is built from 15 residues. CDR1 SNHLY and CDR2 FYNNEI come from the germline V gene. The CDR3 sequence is CASSALQGIVDTQYF. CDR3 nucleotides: TGTGCCAGCAGTGCCCTCCAGGGGATTGTTGATACGCAGTATTTT.

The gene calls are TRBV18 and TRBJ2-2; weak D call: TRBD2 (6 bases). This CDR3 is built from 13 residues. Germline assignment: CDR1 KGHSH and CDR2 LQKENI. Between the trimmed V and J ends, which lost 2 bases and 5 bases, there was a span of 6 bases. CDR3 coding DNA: TGTGCCAGCTCACCAGGGACTACCGGGGAGCTGTTTTTT. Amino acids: CASSPGTTGELFF.

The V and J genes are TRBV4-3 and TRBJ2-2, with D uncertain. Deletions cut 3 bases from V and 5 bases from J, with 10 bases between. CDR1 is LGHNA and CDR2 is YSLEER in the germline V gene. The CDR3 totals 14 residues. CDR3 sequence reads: CASSQSDLTGELFF. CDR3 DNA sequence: TGCGCCAGCAGCCAGTCCGACTTGACCGGGGAGCTGTTTTTT.

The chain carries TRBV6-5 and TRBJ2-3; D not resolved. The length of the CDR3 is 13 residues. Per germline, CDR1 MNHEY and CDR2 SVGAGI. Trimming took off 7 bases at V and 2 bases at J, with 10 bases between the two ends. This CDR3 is CASTADATDTQYF. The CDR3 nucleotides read TGTGCCAGCACCGCGGATGCCACAGATACGCAGTATTTT.

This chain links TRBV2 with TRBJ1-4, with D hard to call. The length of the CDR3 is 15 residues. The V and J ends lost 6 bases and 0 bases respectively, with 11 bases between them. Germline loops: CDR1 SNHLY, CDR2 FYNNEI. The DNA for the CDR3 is TGTGCCAGCAGCGATGATGGCACAACTAATGAAAAACTGTTTTTT. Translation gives CASSDDGTTNEKLFF.

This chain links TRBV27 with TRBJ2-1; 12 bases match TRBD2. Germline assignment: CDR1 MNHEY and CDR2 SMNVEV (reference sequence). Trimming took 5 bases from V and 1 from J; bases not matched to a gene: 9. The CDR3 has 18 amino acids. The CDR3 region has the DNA TGTGCCAGCAGTCCGTGGACTAGCGGGACATTATCCTACAATGAGCAGTTCTTC. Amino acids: CASSPWTSGTLSYNEQFF.

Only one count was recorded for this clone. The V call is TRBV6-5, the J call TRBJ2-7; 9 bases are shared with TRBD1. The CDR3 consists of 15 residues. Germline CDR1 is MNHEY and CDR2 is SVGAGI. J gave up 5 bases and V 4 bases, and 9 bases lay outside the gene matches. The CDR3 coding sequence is TGTGCCAGCAGTTGGGGGGGACAGGGTGGCGACGAGCAGTACTTC. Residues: CASSWGGQGGDEQYF.

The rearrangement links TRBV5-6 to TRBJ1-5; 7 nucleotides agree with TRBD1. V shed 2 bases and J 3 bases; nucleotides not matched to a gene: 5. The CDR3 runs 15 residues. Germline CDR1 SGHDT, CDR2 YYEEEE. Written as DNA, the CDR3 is TGTGCCAGCAGCTTATCGACAGGGCCCAATCAGCCCCAGCATTTT. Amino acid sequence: CASSLSTGPNQPQHF.

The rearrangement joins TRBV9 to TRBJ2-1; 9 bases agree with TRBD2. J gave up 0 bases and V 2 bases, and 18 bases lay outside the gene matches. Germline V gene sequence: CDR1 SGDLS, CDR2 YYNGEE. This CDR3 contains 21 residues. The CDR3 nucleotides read TGTGCCAGCAGCGTGGCTAGTCGCGGGGGGGTCCCCTACAGCTCCTACAATGAGCAGTTCTTC. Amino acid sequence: CASSVASRGGVPYSSYNEQFF.

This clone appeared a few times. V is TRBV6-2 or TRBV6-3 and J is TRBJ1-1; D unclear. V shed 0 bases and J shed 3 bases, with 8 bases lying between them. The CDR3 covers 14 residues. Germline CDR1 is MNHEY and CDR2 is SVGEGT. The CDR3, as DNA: TGTGCCAGCAGTTACTCGATACGGGACACTGAAGCTTTCTTT. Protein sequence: CASSYSIRDTEAFF.